This TCR beta chain derives from a study of T-cell memory formation after mild COVID-19. Study context: Largely donor-specific TCR clusters were found. Findings and caveats of the study: Nothing confirmed that second-wave clones peaking on day 37 were specific for SARS-CoV-2. Prior to infection, memory already included some responding clones, suggesting cross-reactive memory joined. Researchers report contracting CD4+ clones mostly in CM and EM, with CD8+ clones in EMRA.

This clonotype came up a few times. Its antigen is undetermined. One entry per CDR3 protein results from TCRdb running MiXCR on the 5' RACE reads. This sample has approximately 250,000 distinct CDR3 sequences, with approximately 16% found just once. This clonotype was obtained from a man in his late teens or twenties who had mild COVID-19 (a few samples of this study predate the infection). Cell type and time point are not known. The sequenced material came from PBMCs or a T cell subset sorted from them (not recorded which).

In DNA form, the CDR3 reads TGTGCCAGCTCACCTAGGACAGGGTACCAAGAGACCCAGTACTTC. This gives the protein CASSPRTGYQETQYF. The V call is TRBV18, the J call TRBJ2-5, with TRBD1 matching over 8 bases. J lost 0 bases, V lost 3 bases, and 3 bases had no gene match. Germline V CDR1 and CDR2: KGHSH, LQKENI. The CDR3 has 15 residues.